One and the same sample provided the 16 T cell receptor beta chains below, sequenced in a study of T-cell reconstitution after alpha-beta-depleted transplantation in children. Construction of the TCRbeta library involved unique molecular identifiers. One entry per CDR3 protein results from TCRdb running MiXCR on the PCR reads. This table has about 340,000 distinct CDR3 sequences, under 20% appearing once. The source material was PBMCs, mostly from graft donor cells, sampled 360 days after TCRalphabeta/CD19-depleted stem cell transplant. These receptors were obtained from a male patient aged 2-10 years who had a stem cell transplant for acute lymphoblastic leukemia, so the T cells may come from the graft donor.

In this sample, this clonotype turned up a few times. This chain links TRBV28 with TRBJ2-7; 9 bases agree with TRBD2. Trimming took 3 bases from V and 0 from J; bases not matched to a gene: 6. CDR1 and CDR2 (germline): MDHEN, SYDVKM. This CDR3 spans 16 amino acids. The CDR3 spells CASSFPASGISYEQYF. DNA of the CDR3: TGTGCCAGCAGTTTCCCTGCTAGCGGGATCTCCTACGAGCAGTACTTC. Complete variable domain (other parts from reference TRBV28 and TRBJ2-7): DVKVTQSSRYLVKRTGEKVFLECVQDMDHENMFWYRQDPGLGLRLIYFSYDVKMKEKGDIPEGYSVSREKKERFSLILESASTNQTSMYLCASSFPASGISYEQYFGPGTRLTVT.

The genes are TRBV4-3 and TRBJ2-5; D remains unclear. Trimming pared 0 bases from V and 0 bases from J, leaving 8 bases between. This CDR3 contains 15 residues. Germline V CDR1 and CDR2: LGHNA, YSLEER. CDR3 nucleotide sequence: TGCGCCAGCAGCCAAGACGATCGGGACCAAGAGACCCAGTACTTC. Translation gives CASSQDDRDQETQYF.

The J gene is TRBJ2-3, the V gene TRBV6-1, with a weak D call TRBD2 (6 bases). This CDR3 has 14 amino acids. Per the germline V gene, CDR1 is MNHNS and CDR2 is SASEGT. With 7 bases removed from V and 2 bases from J, the gap between germline ends came to 13 bases. CDR3 in DNA: TGTGCCAGCACTGCAGCGGGCCACACAGATACGCAGTATTTT. Its translation: CASTAAGHTDTQYF.

This clonotype was seen a handful of times. The chain is built from TRBV6-2 or TRBV6-3 and TRBJ2-1; 12 bases line up with TRBD2. The CDR3 loop spans 13 amino acids. The V and J ends lost 8 bases and 10 bases, in that order; junction bases with no gene match: 6. Germline lookup yields CDR1 MNHEY and CDR2 SVGEGT. The CDR3: CASLLAGGWEQFF. The CDR3 coding sequence is TGTGCCAGCCTCCTAGCGGGAGGGTGGGAGCAGTTCTTC.

This clonotype was seen a few times. The rearrangement links TRBV15 to TRBJ2-7; D is undetermined. The V end lost 0 bases, the J end lost 3 bases, and 6 bases lay between the germline ends. The CDR3 consists of 13 residues. Looked up from germline, CDR1 is LNHNV and CDR2 is YYDKDF (reference sequence). The chain's CDR3 is CATSRDGGYEQYF. CDR3 DNA sequence: TGTGCCACCAGCAGAGATGGTGGCTACGAGCAGTACTTC.

The chain couples TRBV5-4 to TRBJ2-1, with D maybe TRBD1 (6 bases). V was pared by 1 base and J by 6 bases, with 14 bases between. There are 15 residues in the CDR3. Germline CDR1 SGHNT, CDR2 YYREEE (reference sequence). In DNA, the CDR3 is TGTGCCAGCAGCTTGAGGGGGTCGCCTTCCAATGAGCAGTTCTTC. Translated, it gives CASSLRGSPSNEQFF.

This sequence joins TRBV24-1 and TRBJ1-2, with D hard to call. The CDR3 has 13 residues. The germline V gene has CDR1 KGHDR and CDR2 SFDVKD. With 3 bases removed from V and 1 base from J, the gap between germline ends came to 5 bases. The CDR3 spells CATSDADNYGYTF. The CDR3 coding sequence is TGTGCCACCAGTGATGCCGATAACTATGGCTACACCTTC.

This clonotype was observed at least ten times. The rearrangement uses TRBV15 and TRBJ2-3, with D perhaps matching TRBD1 or TRBD2 (6 bases each). CDR3 size: 19 residues. From germline, CDR1 is LNHNV and CDR2 YYDKDF (reference sequence). Trimming left V 3 bases short and J 1 base short, with 23 bases between. The CDR3 DNA reads TGTGCCACCAGCAGGACGTTCCCGGAGGGGGAGCTGGGCACAGATACGCAGTATTTT. Protein product: CATSRTFPEGELGTDTQYF.

The J gene is TRBJ2-1, the V gene TRBV4-1, with 10 bases lining up with TRBD2. V was clipped by 4 bases and J by 5 bases; unmatched bases: 11. Germline loops: CDR1 MGHRA, CDR2 YSYEKL. CDR3 length: 17 amino acids. CDR3 in DNA: TGCGCCAGCAGCCTACCGCCTCCGGGACTAGCGCACAATGAGCAGTTCTTC. Its translation is CASSLPPPGLAHNEQFF.

This clonotype has only a few counts. The chain couples TRBV29-1 to TRBJ2-3; 9 nucleotides align to TRBD1. The CDR3 is 14 amino acids. Germline V lookup: CDR1 SQVTM, CDR2 ANQGSEA. Trimming removed 6 bases from V and 3 bases from J; junction bases left unmatched: 7. CDR3 loop: CSVPPGTGTDTQYF. The CDR3 bases are TGCAGCGTCCCTCCCGGGACAGGGACAGATACGCAGTATTTT.

This clonotype was counted ten times or more. The chain recombines TRBV12-3 or TRBV12-4 with TRBJ2-1; D gene unclear. The CDR3 totals 17 residues. The V gene lost 6 bases and the J gene lost 0 bases, with 18 bases spanning the gap. The CDR3 coding sequence is TGTGCCAGCAGGCCTCAAGCTGTCCCCAGCTCCTACAATGAGCAGTTCTTC. It encodes CASRPQAVPSSYNEQFF.

The chain links TRBV6-5 to TRBJ2-1, with 10 bases that match TRBD2. The CDR3 has 15 residues. Germline V lookup: CDR1 MNHEY, CDR2 SVGAGI. The J segment lost 7 bases and the V segment lost 2 bases, leaving 5 bases of the junction unmatched. CDR3 in DNA: TGTGCCAGCAGTTACCCGCTAGCGGGAGAGAATGAGCAGTTCTTC. Protein sequence: CASSYPLAGENEQFF.

The chain joins TRBV4-1 to TRBJ2-6; D ambiguous. Germline V gives CDR1 MGHRA, CDR2 YSYEKL. Trimming took 0 bases from V and 2 from J, leaving 8 bases between them. The CDR3 totals 16 residues. CDR3 residues: CASSQELLAGANVLTF. For the CDR3, the DNA is TGCGCCAGCAGCCAAGAACTGCTAGCTGGGGCCAACGTCCTGACTTTC.

At least ten counts were recorded for this clonotype. This sequence joins TRBV5-1 and TRBJ1-1, with D maybe TRBD1 (5 bases). V lost 1 base and J lost 1, with 11 bases in between. CDR1 is SGHRS, CDR2 YFSETQ, per germline. This CDR3 region has 15 residues. The CDR3 region is CASSLYGGENTEAFF. The CDR3 bases are TGCGCCAGCAGCTTGTACGGGGGGGAGAACACTGAAGCTTTCTTT.

The table lists this clonotype with a few counts. V and J are TRBV11-2 and TRBJ2-1, with 11 bases lining up with TRBD1. The CDR3 sequence is 19 residues long. The germline gives CDR1 SGHAT, CDR2 FQNNGV. V lost 5 bases to trimming and J lost 3 bases; unmatched junction nucleotides: 15. CDR3 residues: CASSRGTGGLRGGYNEQFF. In DNA, the CDR3 is TGTGCCAGCAGCCGAGGGACAGGGGGACTCCGCGGGGGCTACAATGAGCAGTTCTTC.

The chain carries TRBV20-1 and TRBJ2-1; no definite D call. Germline V gene data show CDR1 as DFQATT and CDR2 as SNEGSKA (reference sequence). Trimming pared 6 bases from V and 8 bases from J, leaving 14 bases between. This CDR3 has 12 residues. CDR3 DNA sequence: TGCAGTGCGAAAGGGTGGATCGATGAGCAGTTCTTC. Protein sequence: CSAKGWIDEQFF.